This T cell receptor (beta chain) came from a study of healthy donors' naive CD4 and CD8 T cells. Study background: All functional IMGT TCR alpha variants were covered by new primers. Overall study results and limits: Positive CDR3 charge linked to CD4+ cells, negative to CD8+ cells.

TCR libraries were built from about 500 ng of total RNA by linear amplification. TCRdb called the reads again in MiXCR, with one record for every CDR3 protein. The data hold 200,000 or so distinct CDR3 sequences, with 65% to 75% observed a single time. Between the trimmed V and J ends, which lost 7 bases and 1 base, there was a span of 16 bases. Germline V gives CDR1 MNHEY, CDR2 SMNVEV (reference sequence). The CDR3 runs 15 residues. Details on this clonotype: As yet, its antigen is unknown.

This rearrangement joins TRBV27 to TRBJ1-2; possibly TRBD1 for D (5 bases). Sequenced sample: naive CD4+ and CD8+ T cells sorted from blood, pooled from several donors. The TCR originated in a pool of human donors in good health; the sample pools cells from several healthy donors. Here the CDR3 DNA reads TGTGCCAGCACCCCAGACCCAGGGTTTAACTATGGCTACACCTTC. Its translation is CASTPDPGFNYGYTF.